Listed below are T cell receptor beta chains from one sample, sequenced in a study of radiotherapy plus CTLA-4 blockade in lung cancer. Sequenced by immunoSEQ multiplex PCR; TCRdb stores in-frame clones only, minus some. Of over 80,000 clones listed, roughly 87% were seen once; the top ten hold just over 0.8%. The specimen was peripheral blood, collected from a patient treated with radiotherapy plus ipilimumab. The source is a human donor with non-small cell lung cancer who had stable disease on radiotherapy plus ipilimumab. The CDR3 runs from the conserved cysteine through the conserved F or W. Fields, in order: V gene, CDR3 protein.

TRBV6-1 CASSEAGGQASPLHF
TRBV5-6 CASSPRGNTYNEQFF
TRBV6-5 CASWGLTKGADTQYF
TRBV11-2 CASSSIAGGTDTQYF
TRBV4-2 CASSQKEGGEYEQYF
TRBV15 CATSRDPQANQPQHF
TRBV28 CASSLLGVVVAEAFF
TRBV4-2 CASSPGTSGGNYEQYF
TRBV5-1 CASSLYPNTEAFF
TRBV28 CASSLSFQGPYEQYF
TRBV30 CAWSLLQGKDGYTF
TRBV6-5 CASVQGAGNTEAFF
TRBV5-4 CASSLGRGDTEAFF
TRBV13 CASSSPSVAGGEQYF
TRBV5-1 CASSTTGAHEQYF
TRBV7-8 CASSLARRLTNTGELFF
TRBV10-2 CASSDSGGLTNSPLHF
TRBV28 CASNPGLAGGGKQYF
TRBV9 CASSFGTVSTDTQYF
TRBV28 CASSSKGTGGEQYF
TRBV9 CASSYGLLNGHEQYF
TRBV9 CASSVGAASGGTDTQYF
TRBV11-2 CASSFYGELFF
TRBV5-1 CASSWAGTSGSTDTQYF
TRBV19 CASTIQGAGNQPQHF
TRBV30 CAWSVGSSYEQYF
TRBV5-5 CASSFGGAFNQPQHF
TRBV5-6 CASSLGMGDSTVYGYTF
TRBV5-1 CASSQQGANTEAFF
TRBV7-9 CASSLAGTGKKGEKLFF
TRBV27 CASSLRDSPLHF
TRBV10-1 CASSGTSGLKNIQYF
TRBV5-1 CASSSPGLAGGNEQFF
TRBV18 CASSPGAWGYEQYF
TRBV6-6 CASSQQAQETQYF
TRBV10-2 CASTSDRNEQFF
TRBV4-2 CASSFTSGLYQETQYF
TRBV10-1 CASSVDRGRSYGYTF
TRBV6-6 CASSDRGYGYTF
TRBV27 CASSPLTGTGPYNEQFF
TRBV7-3 CASSPSLMALYEQYF
TRBV28 CASSSLPGQGIGELFF
TRBV5-6 CASSGDYRYNEQFF
TRBV9 CASARGDLSTATYEQYF
TRBV27 CASSFRDLNTEAFF
TRBV2 CASSRQAGGYYGYTF
TRBV20-1 CSARQGTEAFF
TRBV7-2 CASTLGGQMNTGELFF
TRBV19 CASTLLAGAGNEQFF
TRBV11-2 CASSLVLVSTEAFF
TRBV19 CASSISAGRSYEQYF
TRBV28 CASSLTVPIHYGYTF
TRBV30 CAWTAGAWDNEQFF
TRBV2 CARSTSGRDEQYF